The 30 T cell receptor beta chains below all came from one sample that was sequenced in a study of read filtering for tumor transcriptome and immune sequencing (dated by TCRdb to about 2020). The listed sequencing device is Illumina HiSeq 4000. TCR libraries were constructed from approximately 360 ng RNA using the Immunoverse kit, and molecular barcoded adaptors covering alpha/delta and beta/gamma chains were employed. TCRdb reran the public reads through fastp at Q25 and MiXCR, keeping productive beta chains. When rows share a CDR3 protein, they turn into one entry using the most common DNA and genes. Across this sample there are 85,000 to 100,000 distinct CDR3 sequences, with about 22% seen only once. The ten largest clones add up to approximately 10% of the sample. Sequencing was done on a sample of a population of CD138-negative cells sorted from bone marrow. The cell subset or site label corresponds to: bone marrow mononuclear cells depleted of CD138+ plasma/myeloma cells by negative magnetic selection. Every receptor here comes from a donor at least 40 years old with multiple myeloma.

Concerning this clonotype: This sequence may be a read error, since a much larger clone differs from it by one base. In DNA, the CDR3 is TGCGCCAGCAACTTGGGTAGAGGGGTATATACTGAAGCTTTCTTT. It specifies CASNLGRGVYTEAFF. The V and J genes are TRBV5-1 and TRBJ1-1; a weak D match, TRBD1 (5 bases). The CDR3 consists of 15 residues. CDR1 and CDR2 from the germline V gene are SGHRS and YFSETQ.

The chain joins TRBV28 to TRBJ1-1, with D perhaps TRBD1 (5 bases). The CDR3 runs to 15 residues. V was pared by 7 bases and J by 1 base, with 16 bases between. Germline loops: CDR1 MDHEN, CDR2 SYDVKM. This chain's CDR3 is CASIRAWGRNTEAFF. CDR3 nucleotides: TGTGCCAGCATCAGGGCTTGGGGAAGGAACACTGAAGCTTTCTTT.

The chain uses TRBV2 and TRBJ2-3; 7 nucleotides agree with TRBD1. Looked up from germline, CDR1 is SNHLY and CDR2 is FYNNEI. This CDR3 has 12 residues. J lost 14 bases, V lost 4 bases, and 9 bases had no gene match. Here the CDR3 reads CASSAGTAQPYF. Here the CDR3 DNA reads TGTGCCAGCAGTGCTGGGACAGCACAGCCGTATTTT.

There are many counts of this clonotype. An end of the junction differs from the germline gene, which may be a read error. The genes are TRBV6-1 and TRBJ2-1; 9 bases are shared with TRBD2. This CDR3 is 14 amino acids long. Germline V CDR1 and CDR2: MNHNS, SASEGT. The chain's CDR3 is CASSGTSSHNEQFF. In DNA form, the CDR3 reads TGTGCCAGCAGCGGGACTAGCTCCCACAATGAGCAGTTCTTC.

On this clonotype itself: This likely reflects a read error, since a far larger clone is one base away. The chain's CDR3 is CASSLGASVGDLFF. Here the CDR3 DNA reads TGTGCCAGCAGCTTAGGGGCGTCTGTCGGGGATCTGTTTTTT. The V gene is TRBV7-2, the J gene TRBJ2-2; the D gene is possibly TRBD2 (5 bases). This CDR3 spans 14 amino acids. Germline loops: CDR1 SGHTA, CDR2 FQGNSA.

This clonotype showed up many times. The CDR3, as DNA: TGTGCCAGCAGCCAACGGGGGTCGGGGGTCTACGAGCAGTACTTC. It is translated as CASSQRGSGVYEQYF. This chain connects TRBV3-1 to TRBJ2-7; possibly TRBD2 for D (6 bases). Germline CDR1 LGHDT, CDR2 YNNKEL (reference sequence). Trimming pared 2 bases from V and 3 bases from J, leaving 14 bases between. The CDR3 length is 15 residues.

This clonotype has more than one count but fewer than ten. The chain is built from TRBV11-2 and TRBJ2-5; 10 bases match TRBD1. The length of the CDR3 is 14 residues. The germline V gene has CDR1 SGHAT and CDR2 FQNNGV. After removal of 4 bases from V and 2 bases from J, the junction contained 1 base not matched to a gene. Here the CDR3 DNA reads TGTGCCAGCAGCTGGGACAGGGGTCAAGAGACCCAGTACTTC. Protein sequence: CASSWDRGQETQYF.

This clonotype occurred a few times. The rearrangement links TRBV28 to TRBJ1-1; D gene uncertain. The CDR3 length is 13 residues. The germline gives CDR1 MDHEN, CDR2 SYDVKM. V lost 7 bases and J lost 9, with 18 bases in between. CDR3 in amino acids: CASKGSPELQAFF. DNA of the CDR3: TGTGCCAGCAAAGGCTCTCCTGAACTTCAAGCTTTCTTT.

Concerning this clonotype itself: Since a much larger clone is just one base distant, this may be a read error. The CDR3 is CRARGGGGAAFF. As DNA, the CDR3 is TGCCGTGCTAGAGGAGGAGGGGGCGCGGCTTTCTTT. This chain connects TRBV20-1 to TRBJ1-1; 7 bases are a match to TRBD1. Germline V gene lookup returns CDR1 DFQATT and CDR2 SNEGSKA (reference sequence). The CDR3 is made up of 12 amino acids.

On this clonotype: This CDR3 fails to terminate in the conserved phenylalanine or tryptophan, so it likely reflects a read error. The chain joins TRBV27 to TRBJ2-1; 11 bases fit TRBD1. CDR3 length equals 16 residues. Per the germline V gene, CDR1 is MNHEY and CDR2 is SMNVEV (reference sequence). V shed 6 bases, J shed 8 bases, and the junction held 12 bases outside the gene matches. The CDR3 sequence: CASRFIGQGARYEQFL. CDR3 sequence (DNA): TGTGCCAGCAGGTTCATTGGACAGGGGGCGCGGTATGAGCAGTTCTTA.

This clonotype was seen many times. The rearrangement joins TRBV5-1 to TRBJ2-3; D might be TRBD2 (7 bases). The germline V and J ends were trimmed by 0 bases and 5 bases, with 16 bases remaining between them. This CDR3 is built from 16 residues. Germline-derived CDR1 and CDR2 are SGHRS and YFSETQ. The CDR3 protein is CASSLAGGRDGDTQYF. The CDR3 DNA is TGCGCCAGCAGCTTGGCCGGGGGGCGTGATGGAGATACGCAGTATTTT.

This clonotype was counted a single time. Since a much larger clone is just one base distant, this may be a read error. This sequence joins TRBV29-1 and TRBJ2-7; the match to TRBD1 covers 8 bases. This CDR3 spans 13 amino acids. Looked up from germline, CDR1 is SQVTM and CDR2 is ANQGSEA. In DNA form, the CDR3 reads TGCAGCGCCCTGACAGGGGTCTCCTACGCGCAGTACTTC. Protein sequence: CSALTGVSYAQYF.

This clonotype was counted many times. V usage is TRBV6-6 and J usage is TRBJ1-1, with 7 nucleotides matching TRBD1. Losses at the gene ends were 5 bases for V and 5 bases for J; bases not matched to a gene: 2. Looked up from germline, CDR1 is MNHNY and CDR2 is SVGAGI (reference sequence). The CDR3 contains 12 residues. The CDR3 bases are TGTGCCAGCAGTCGGGACAGAACTGAAGCTTTCTTT. The encoded protein is CASSRDRTEAFF.

This chain links TRBV5-1 with TRBJ2-1; 9 positions match TRBD1. The CDR3 contains 15 residues. V dropped 4 bases and J dropped 5; count of bases not matched to a gene: 7. Germline CDR1 and CDR2: SGHRS and YFSETQ. CDR3 protein: CASSASTGGNNEQFF. The DNA of the CDR3 is TGCGCCAGCAGCGCATCCACAGGGGGCAACAATGAGCAGTTCTTC.

The gene calls are TRBV28 and TRBJ1-5; perhaps TRBD1 as D (6 bases). With 8 bases removed from V and 4 bases from J, the gap between germline ends came to 12 bases. The CDR3 has 13 residues. Germline V gene lookup returns CDR1 MDHEN and CDR2 SYDVKM. The CDR3 DNA reads TGTGCCAGCGGCGGACAGATGAATCAGCCCCAGCATTTT. The encoded protein is CASGGQMNQPQHF. Together with reference TRBV28 and TRBJ1-5, the CDR3 gives the full variable domain: DVKVTQSSRYLVKRTGEKVFLECVQDMDHENMFWYRQDPGLGLRLIYFSYDVKMKEKGDIPEGYSVSREKKERFSLILESASTNQTSMYLCASGGQMNQPQHFGDGTRLSIL.

This clonotype came up many times. The V call is TRBV19, the J call TRBJ2-3; no definite D call. Germline V CDR1 and CDR2: LNHDA, SQIVND (reference sequence). V was shortened by 5 bases and J by 0 bases, with 12 bases between the two germline ends. There are 15 residues in the CDR3. The CDR3 DNA reads as TGTGCCAGTAGTGCGTGGATTTCTAGCACAGATACGCAGTATTTT. It yields the protein CASSAWISSTDTQYF.

There are many counts of this clonotype. The V call is TRBV7-2, the J call TRBJ1-4; possibly TRBD1 for D (6 bases). Germline CDR1 reads SGHTA; CDR2 reads FQGNSA. Deletions cut 5 bases from V and 3 bases from J, with 13 bases between. The CDR3 contains 15 residues. The CDR3 is CASSPQGMANEKLFF. DNA of the CDR3: TGTGCCAGCAGCCCCCAGGGGATGGCTAATGAAAAACTGTTTTTT. The whole variable domain, filled in from reference TRBV7-2 and TRBJ1-4, reads GAGVSQSPSNKVTEKGKDVELRCDPISGHTALYWYRQSLGQGLEFLIYFQGNSAPDKSGLPSDRFSAERTGGSVSTLTIQRTQQEDSAVYLCASSPQGMANEKLFFGSGTQLSVL.

This clonotype was seen only a few times. The chain combines TRBV28 with TRBJ1-6; a weak D match, TRBD1 (5 bases). Between the trimmed V and J ends, which lost 6 bases and 10 bases, there was a span of 19 bases. This CDR3 region has 15 residues. CDR1 and CDR2 from the germline V gene are MDHEN and SYDVKM. The CDR3 region has the DNA TGTGCCAGCAGGAGTCCCACAGGAGGAAACTCACCCCTCCACTTT. Encoded protein: CASRSPTGGNSPLHF.

At least ten counts were recorded for this clonotype. V usage is TRBV12-3 or TRBV12-4 and J usage is TRBJ1-1; a possible D gene is TRBD1 (5 bases). This CDR3 has 18 residues. V was clipped by 5 bases and J by 5 bases, with 27 bases between them. The CDR3 is CASSVRFSRGPRVTEAFF. The CDR3 nucleotides are TGTGCCAGCAGTGTAAGGTTCTCTCGGGGCCCAAGGGTGACTGAAGCTTTCTTT.

Notes on this clonotype: Possible read error: a much larger clone is one base away. The chain recombines TRBV29-1 with TRBJ2-2; 8 bases fit TRBD2. Germline V gene data show CDR1 as SQVTM and CDR2 as ANQGSEA. The J segment lost 10 bases and the V segment lost 7 bases, leaving 8 bases of the junction unmatched. The CDR3 loop spans 12 amino acids. CDR3 sequence: CSAGLAVAELFF. The CDR3 coding sequence is TGCAGCGCTGGACTAGCCGTCGCGGAGCTGTTTTTT.

This clonotype was counted at least ten times. V is TRBV11-2 and J is TRBJ2-5, with a possible D match to TRBD2 (6 bases). The CDR3 runs 15 residues. The V end lost 5 bases, the J end lost 4 bases, and 17 bases lay between the germline ends. Germline V lookup: CDR1 SGHAT, CDR2 FQNNGV. The CDR3 DNA sequence: TGTGCCAGCAGCCCCGGGGGTCTAAGGGGAGAGACCCAGTACTTC. Its translation is CASSPGGLRGETQYF.

The rearrangement uses TRBV29-1 and TRBJ2-7, with TRBD1 matching 8 bases. Trimming at V came to 0 bases and at J to 4 bases, leaving 8 bases not matched to a gene. Germline CDR1 reads SQVTM; CDR2 reads ANQGSEA. The CDR3 is 15 residues long. DNA of the CDR3: TGCAGCGTTGAAGATGCCGGGACAGGCGGATACGAGCAGTACTTC. It codes for CSVEDAGTGGYEQYF.

V is TRBV7-2 and J is TRBJ2-1; possibly TRBD1 for D (6 bases). Between the trimmed V and J ends, which lost 5 bases and 7 bases, there was a span of 21 bases. The CDR3 runs to 16 residues. The V gene's germline CDR1 is SGHTA and CDR2 FQGNSA. The CDR3 nucleotides read TGTGCCAGCAGCCCGCTTACAGGGTTTATTCATAATGAGCAGTTCTTC. Its translation is CASSPLTGFIHNEQFF.

As concerns this clonotype: A far larger clone differs by one base, so this is likely a read error. The DNA of the CDR3 is TGTGCCAGCAGTCCCAGGGACAGGATCACCGGGGAGCTGTTTTTT. It codes for CASSPRDRITGELFF. The rearrangement uses TRBV12-3 or TRBV12-4 and TRBJ2-2; 8 nucleotides agree with TRBD1. With 5 bases clipped from V and 4 bases from J, the junction kept 6 bases outside the gene matches. The CDR3 contains 15 residues.

This clonotype was counted ten times or more. In DNA, the CDR3 is TGTGCCAGCTCACCGTTTGCCAGCAGGGAGACCCAGTACTTC. Translated, it gives CASSPFASRETQYF. This chain uses TRBV18 with TRBJ2-5; D is unclear. The length of the CDR3 is 14 residues. Germline V gene sequence: CDR1 KGHSH, CDR2 LQKENI. Deletions cut 3 bases from V and 5 bases from J, with 13 bases between.

A note on this clonotype: A much larger clonotype is one base distant, so this may be a read error. This chain uses TRBV12-3 or TRBV12-4 with TRBJ1-1; D unresolved. Trimming shortened V by 5 bases and J by 6 bases, and 13 bases separated the two germline ends. This CDR3 comprises 13 residues. In nucleotides, the CDR3 is TGTGCCAGCAGTATTGACTACAGAGCTGAAGCTTTCTTT. Translated: CASSIDYRAEAFF.

This clonotype occurred a few times. A junction end diverges from the germline sequence, so it may reflect a read error. The chain is built from TRBV4-1 and TRBJ1-5; D may be TRBD1 (5 bases). The CDR3 runs to 15 residues. Germline assignment: CDR1 MGHRA and CDR2 YSYEKL. The CDR3 here is CASSQLRGDNQPQHF. CDR3 in DNA: TGCGCCAGCAGCCAGTTAAGGGGCGATAATCAACCCCAGCATTTT.

Many counts were recorded for this clonotype. The V and J genes are TRBV5-1 and TRBJ2-5; D may be TRBD1 or TRBD2 (5 bases each). The V and J ends lost 0 bases and 5 bases respectively, with 11 bases between them. CDR3 length equals 14 residues. Germline lookup yields CDR1 SGHRS and CDR2 YFSETQ. CDR3 amino acids: CASSLGGARETQYF. The CDR3 DNA reads as TGCGCCAGCAGCTTGGGAGGGGCCCGTGAGACCCAGTACTTC.

This clonotype was seen ten or more times. The chain uses TRBV18 and TRBJ2-3; D is tentatively TRBD1 or TRBD2 (5 bases each). This CDR3 is built from 15 residues. Germline CDR1 KGHSH, CDR2 LQKENI. Trimming left V 2 bases short and J 3 bases short, with 12 bases between. The CDR3 DNA reads TGTGCCAGCTCACCAGGGGGACCCCCGACAGATACGCAGTATTTT. Translating it yields CASSPGGPPTDTQYF.

This clonotype was detected a few times. J is TRBJ1-5 and V is TRBV10-3; D not resolved. The CDR3 sequence is 14 residues long. Germline lookup yields CDR1 ENHRY and CDR2 SYGVKD. Trimming took off 4 bases at V and 4 bases at J, with 11 bases between the two ends. The chain's CDR3 is CAISVAGANQPQHF. As DNA, the CDR3 is TGTGCCATCAGTGTGGCAGGCGCTAATCAGCCCCAGCATTTT.